The sequence of this T cell receptor (beta chain) was determined in a study of T cells in Graves' hyperthyroidism and ophthalmopathy. Study-wide context: Peripheral blood specimens were obtained at initial diagnosis, prior to any treatment.

Many counts were recorded for this clonotype. Each patient was aged 18 to 65 and had newly diagnosed hyperthyroidism of under 2 months' duration. Investigators excluded patients with uncontrolled infection, other autoimmune disease, pregnancy or lactation. Amplified TCR beta CDR3 regions came from RNA transcripts. When the TCR CDR3 underwent first-round RT-PCR, the HTBI primer set was used. MiXCR, applied by TCRdb to the multiplex PCR reads, yields one record per CDR3 protein. The data contain about 400,000 distinct CDR3 sequences, about 15% of them seen just once; the ten biggest clones take up less than 15%. V dropped 4 bases and J dropped 3 bases, with 13 bases sitting between them. The CDR3 totals 14 residues. Germline V gene sequence: CDR1 SGHDT, CDR2 YYEEEE.

V is TRBV5-6 and J is TRBJ2-5; D is unclear. This receptor was obtained from a woman between 18 and 29 years old with Graves' hyperthyroidism. The sequenced sample was blood. In nucleotides, the CDR3 is TGTGCCAGCAGCCTGGGCCTAGAAAAAGAGACCCAGTACTTC. Translating it yields CASSLGLEKETQYF.